This T cell receptor beta chain was observed in a study of blood T cell repertoires in COVID-19. About the study: Acute and convalescent COVID-19 specimens originated in the United States, Italy and Spain. From T cells, B-cell-depleted T cells, or PBMCs came the material, which was cDNA or gDNA.

The authors' processing: Using reference gene primer amplification, nucleated cell counts were estimated. Profiled with immunoSEQ multiplex PCR; TCRdb holds only in-frame clones, not every one. V, J and clone size derive from that table, while D and trimming were established from the DNA sequence. The sample includes approximately 230,000 clones, roughly 88% of them seen just once. CDR3 length: 13 amino acids. Per the germline V gene, CDR1 is SNHLY and CDR2 is FYNNEI. Trimming took 7 bases from V and 2 from J, leaving 11 bases between them. Sequencing input: peripheral blood. This clonotype originated in a man older than 75 with acute or convalescent COVID-19. The chain combines TRBV2 with TRBJ2-5; TRBD1 is a possible D gene (5 bases). The CDR3 reads CASMGLAQETQYF. Written as DNA, the CDR3 is TGTGCCAGCATGGGGCTGGCACAAGAGACCCAGTACTTC. The whole variable domain, filled in from reference TRBV2 and TRBJ2-5, reads EPEVTQTPSHQVTQMGQEVILRCVPISNHLYFYWYRQILGQKVEFLVSFYNNEISEKSEIFDDQFSVERPDGSNFTLKIRSTKLEDSAMYFCASMGLAQETQYFGPGTRLLVL.